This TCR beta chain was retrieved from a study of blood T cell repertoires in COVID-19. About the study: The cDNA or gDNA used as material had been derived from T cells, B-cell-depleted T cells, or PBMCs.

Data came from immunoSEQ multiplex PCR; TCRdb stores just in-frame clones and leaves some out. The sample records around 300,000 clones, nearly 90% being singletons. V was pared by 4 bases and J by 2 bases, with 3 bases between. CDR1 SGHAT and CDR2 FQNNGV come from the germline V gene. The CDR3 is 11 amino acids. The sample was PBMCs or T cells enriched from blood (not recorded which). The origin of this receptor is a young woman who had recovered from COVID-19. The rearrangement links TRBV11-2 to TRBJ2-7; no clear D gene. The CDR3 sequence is CASSSAYEQYF. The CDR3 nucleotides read TGTGCCAGCAGCTCTGCCTACGAGCAGTACTTC. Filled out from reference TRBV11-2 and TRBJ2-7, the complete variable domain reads EAGVAQSPRYKIIEKRQSVAFWCNPISGHATLYWYQQILGQGPKLLIQFQNNGVVDDSQLPKDRFSAERLKGVDSTLKIQPAKLEDSAVYLCASSSAYEQYFGPGTRLTVT.